These T cell receptor beta chains were read from a single sample in a study of T cell repertoires in cytomegalovirus infection. TCRdb re-called the reads with MiXCR, one entry per CDR3 protein. The sample contains approximately 320,000 distinct CDR3 sequences, 9% to 9.5% of which appear only once. Sequencing input: PBMCs. The receptors here all came from a human donor in good health (CMV status not recorded). Some clones in this sample may be carry-over from other donors' samples. CDR3s include the opening cysteine and the closing phenylalanine or tryptophan. Fields, in order: clone size, J gene, V gene, D gene, CDR3 protein, CDR3 DNA. A D gene is named only where the DNA matches it firmly. A clone size is listed for some rows: how often the clone was seen (once, few, many), or a class if it is expanded.

>NA|TRBJ2-2|TRBV12-3/TRBV12-4|TRBD2
CASSPSSGGFSGELFF
TGTGCCAGCAGTCCCTCTAGCGGGGGATTCTCCGGGGAGCTGTTTTTT
>few|TRBJ2-3|TRBV12-3/TRBV12-4|TRBD2
CASNLGLAGGYTQYF
TGTGCCAGCAACCTGGGACTAGCGGGGGGTTATACGCAGTATTTT
>few|TRBJ1-4|TRBV7-9|NA
CASSLPGSQSTGKLFF
TGTGCCAGCAGCTTGCCCGGGAGCCAAAGCACGGGAAAACTGTTTTTT
>NA|TRBJ1-2|TRBV6-2/TRBV6-3|NA
CASSDRSYGYTF
TGTGCCAGCAGTGACAGGTCTTATGGCTACACCTTC
>many|TRBJ2-7|TRBV7-2|NA
CASSHRDPGGEQYF
TGTGCCAGCAGCCACCGGGACCCTGGCGGCGAGCAGTACTTC
>NA|TRBJ2-1|TRBV19|TRBD2
CATLIAGSYNEQFF
TGTGCCACCCTAATAGCGGGCTCCTACAATGAGCAGTTCTTC
>few|TRBJ2-3|TRBV2|NA
CASRRGTTDTQYF
TGTGCCAGCAGGAGGGGGACCACAGATACGCAGTATTTT
>few|TRBJ1-1|TRBV6-6|NA
CAISPSATEAFF
TGTGCCATCTCCCCCTCGGCGACTGAAGCTTTCTTT
>NA|TRBJ2-7|TRBV7-6|TRBD1
CASSYGQGDRQYF
TGTGCCAGCAGCTACGGACAGGGGGACAGGCAGTACTTC
>many|TRBJ2-1|TRBV7-2|NA
CASSPNRANEQFF
TGTGCCAGCAGCCCAAATCGGGCCAATGAGCAGTTCTTC
>many|TRBJ1-6|TRBV7-2|NA
CASSLMFDRNSPLHF
TGTGCCAGCAGCTTAATGTTCGACAGAAATTCACCCCTCCACTTT
>many|TRBJ2-7|TRBV7-2|NA
CASSSRGGVGYEQYF
TGTGCCAGCAGCTCCCGAGGGGGGGTAGGCTACGAGCAGTACTTC
>few|TRBJ2-1|TRBV3-1|NA
CASSQVGETIYNEQFF
TGTGCCAGCAGCCAAGTTGGGGAGACAATCTACAATGAGCAGTTCTTC
>few|TRBJ1-2|TRBV28|TRBD1
CASNPDRVDGYTF
TGTGCCAGCAACCCCGACAGGGTCGATGGCTACACCTTC
>NA|TRBJ2-7|TRBV29-1|TRBD1
CSVTDRGYEQYF
TGCAGCGTTACAGACAGGGGCTACGAGCAGTACTTC
>NA|TRBJ2-3|TRBV3-1|TRBD1
CASSRQGSTDTQYF
TGTGCCAGCAGTCGACAGGGGTCCACAGATACGCAGTATTTT
>many|TRBJ1-2|TRBV6-2/TRBV6-3|TRBD1
CASSVPWTGGGYTF
TGTGCCAGCAGTGTGCCCTGGACAGGCGGGGGCTACACCTTC
>few|TRBJ1-6|TRBV11-2|NA
CASSGQGWNSPLHF
TGTGCCAGCAGCGGGCAGGGGTGGAATTCACCCCTCCACTTT
>NA|TRBJ2-1|TRBV13|NA
CASSLARVEQFF
TGTGCCAGCAGCTTGGCCAGGGTCGAGCAGTTCTTC
>NA|TRBJ2-1|TRBV10-3|NA
CASRGLSNEQFF
TGTGCCAGCCGGGGCCTCAGCAATGAGCAGTTCTTC
>NA|TRBJ1-2|TRBV25-1|TRBD1
CASSGPSPGTGNYGYTF
TGTGCCAGCAGTGGCCCATCCCCCGGGACAGGGAATTATGGCTACACCTTC
>few|TRBJ1-3|TRBV11-2|NA
CASSLGRSSGNTIYF
TGTGCCAGCAGCTTGGGCAGAAGCTCTGGAAACACCATATATTTT
>NA|TRBJ1-4|TRBV6-1|NA
CASTRDIREKLFF
TGTGCCAGCACGAGGGACATTAGAGAAAAACTGTTTTTT
>many|TRBJ2-3|TRBV7-2|TRBD2
CASSRGGAGTDTQYF
TGTGCCAGCAGCCGCGGGGGGGCAGGCACAGATACGCAGTATTTT
>NA|TRBJ2-1|TRBV12-3/TRBV12-4|NA
CASTPPRGGMGNEQFF
TGTGCCAGCACTCCTCCCCGAGGGGGGATGGGGAATGAGCAGTTCTTC
>many|TRBJ1-5|TRBV20-1|TRBD1
CSAQAWTGNLNQPQHF
TGCAGTGCTCAAGCCTGGACAGGGAACCTCAATCAGCCCCAGCATTTT
>NA|TRBJ1-5|TRBV7-8|TRBD1
CASSSEGQGEQPQHF
TGTGCCAGCAGCAGCGAAGGACAGGGGGAACAGCCCCAGCATTTT
>NA|TRBJ2-1|TRBV6-5|TRBD2
CASSPLRGKYNEQFF
TGTGCCAGCAGTCCCTTGCGGGGGAAGTACAATGAGCAGTTCTTC
>many|TRBJ2-7|TRBV5-4|NA
CASSIITKPYEQYF
TGTGCCAGCAGCATTATTACAAAGCCCTACGAGCAGTACTTC
>many|TRBJ2-7|TRBV11-2|TRBD1
CASSPGQGREQYF
TGTGCCAGCAGCCCGGGACAGGGGAGGGAGCAGTACTTC
>NA|TRBJ1-2|TRBV12-3/TRBV12-4|NA
CASSLTRGLDYGYTF
TGTGCCAGCAGTTTGACCAGGGGATTGGACTATGGCTACACCTTC
>many|TRBJ2-7|TRBV6-1|TRBD1
CAGGQAPYEQYF
TGTGCCGGGGGACAGGCTCCCTACGAGCAGTACTTC
>NA|TRBJ2-2|TRBV2|NA
CASSEVRTATGELFF
TGTGCCAGCAGTGAAGTGAGGACAGCTACCGGGGAGCTGTTTTTT
>few|TRBJ1-1|TRBV7-3|NA
CASSLSGSSEAFF
TGTGCCAGCAGCTTATCGGGTTCCTCAGAAGCTTTCTTT
>many|TRBJ2-2|TRBV7-2|NA
CASSLTQGRMFF
TGTGCCAGCAGCTTGACCCAGGGGAGGATGTTTTTT
>many|TRBJ1-2|TRBV7-9|TRBD1
CASRDLEGAGYGYTF
TGTGCCAGTCGCGACCTGGAGGGGGCTGGTTATGGCTACACCTTC
>NA|TRBJ1-5|TRBV7-9|TRBD1
CASSSPTGGENQPQHF
TGTGCCAGCAGCTCGCCGACAGGGGGCGAGAATCAGCCCCAGCATTTT
>many|TRBJ1-1|TRBV11-2|TRBD1
CASSTRTGGPNTEAFF
TGTGCCAGCAGCACAAGGACAGGCGGGCCGAACACTGAAGCTTTCTTT
>many|TRBJ2-1|TRBV7-2|TRBD2
CASSYRTSGPNEQFF
TGTGCCAGCAGCTATCGGACTAGCGGCCCGAATGAGCAGTTCTTC
>many|TRBJ2-1|TRBV7-2|TRBD1
CASSLLGQGRDEQFF
TGTGCCAGCAGCCTACTGGGACAGGGGAGGGATGAGCAGTTCTTC
>many|TRBJ2-4|TRBV7-2|NA
CASSSRGRVQAKNIQYF
TGTGCCAGCAGCTCGCGGGGCAGGGTACAAGCCAAAAACATTCAGTACTTC
>few|TRBJ2-3|TRBV20-1|TRBD2
CSAREWLAVTDTQYF
TGCAGTGCTAGAGAGTGGCTAGCGGTCACAGATACGCAGTATTTT
>many|TRBJ2-4|TRBV7-2|NA
CASSSNRRALGNIQYF
TGTGCCAGCAGCTCGAACCGGAGGGCCCTCGGGAACATTCAGTACTTC
>many|TRBJ2-5|TRBV5-1|NA
CASSPSTGPISGETQYF
TGCGCCAGCAGCCCCTCAACCGGGCCAATATCAGGAGAGACCCAGTACTTC
>many|TRBJ2-7|TRBV12-3/TRBV12-4|NA
CASSPAPGPNYEQYF
TGTGCCAGCAGCCCCGCCCCGGGACCAAACTACGAGCAGTACTTC
>NA|TRBJ2-3|TRBV20-1|TRBD1
CSAHGQGTDTQYF
TGCAGTGCTCACGGACAGGGGACAGATACGCAGTATTTT
>many|TRBJ2-1|TRBV6-2/TRBV6-3|TRBD2
CASSYESGRHPVEQFF
TGTGCCAGCAGTTACGAGAGCGGGAGGCACCCGGTTGAGCAGTTCTTC
>NA|TRBJ2-3|TRBV25-1|NA
CASTRAVGSTDTQYF
TGTGCCAGCACTCGGGCAGTGGGGAGCACAGATACGCAGTATTTT
>many|TRBJ1-1|TRBV7-8|NA
CASSLRGGWTEAFF
TGTGCCAGCAGCTTAAGGGGGGGCTGGACTGAAGCTTTCTTT
>few|TRBJ2-7|TRBV30|TRBD1
CAGTGISSYEQYF
TGTGCCGGGACAGGGATCAGTTCCTACGAGCAGTACTTC
>NA|TRBJ2-3|TRBV27|TRBD2
CASSLSPSGVTDTQYF
TGTGCCAGCAGTTTATCCCCTAGCGGGGTCACAGATACGCAGTATTTT
>many|TRBJ2-1|TRBV20-1|TRBD2
CSASGAGGSSSYNEQFF
TGCAGTGCTAGCGGAGCGGGGGGGTCGAGCTCCTACAATGAGCAGTTCTTC
>few|TRBJ2-5|TRBV27|TRBD2
CASRPGRVTYQETQYF
TGTGCCAGCAGGCCCGGGAGGGTGACCTATCAAGAGACCCAGTACTTC
>many|TRBJ2-1|TRBV7-2|TRBD1
CASSGTDRGLYNEQFF
TGTGCCAGCAGCGGAACGGACAGGGGACTTTACAATGAGCAGTTCTTC
>NA|TRBJ2-4|TRBV20-1|NA
CSAPNPGKPGNIQYF
TGCAGTGCCCCGAACCCCGGAAAGCCGGGAAACATTCAGTACTTC
>NA|TRBJ2-7|TRBV6-1|NA
CASSEDLPTYTYEQYF
TGTGCCAGCAGCGAAGACCTCCCCACGTACACCTACGAGCAGTACTTC
>NA|TRBJ1-4|TRBV6-1|NA
CASSLRTGQSNEKLFF
TGTGCCAGCAGTCTACGCACGGGACAATCTAATGAAAAACTGTTTTTT
>few|TRBJ2-5|TRBV18|NA
CASSLKTAETQYF
TGTGCCAGCTCACTTAAGACAGCTGAGACCCAGTACTTC
>NA|TRBJ2-5|TRBV13|NA
CASSTTMRRETQHF
TGTGCCAGCAGTACTACCATGCGGAGAGAGACCCAGCACTTC
>few|TRBJ2-1|TRBV28|TRBD1
CASSFRDREWYEQFF
TGTGCCAGCAGTTTTAGGGACAGGGAGTGGTATGAGCAGTTCTTC